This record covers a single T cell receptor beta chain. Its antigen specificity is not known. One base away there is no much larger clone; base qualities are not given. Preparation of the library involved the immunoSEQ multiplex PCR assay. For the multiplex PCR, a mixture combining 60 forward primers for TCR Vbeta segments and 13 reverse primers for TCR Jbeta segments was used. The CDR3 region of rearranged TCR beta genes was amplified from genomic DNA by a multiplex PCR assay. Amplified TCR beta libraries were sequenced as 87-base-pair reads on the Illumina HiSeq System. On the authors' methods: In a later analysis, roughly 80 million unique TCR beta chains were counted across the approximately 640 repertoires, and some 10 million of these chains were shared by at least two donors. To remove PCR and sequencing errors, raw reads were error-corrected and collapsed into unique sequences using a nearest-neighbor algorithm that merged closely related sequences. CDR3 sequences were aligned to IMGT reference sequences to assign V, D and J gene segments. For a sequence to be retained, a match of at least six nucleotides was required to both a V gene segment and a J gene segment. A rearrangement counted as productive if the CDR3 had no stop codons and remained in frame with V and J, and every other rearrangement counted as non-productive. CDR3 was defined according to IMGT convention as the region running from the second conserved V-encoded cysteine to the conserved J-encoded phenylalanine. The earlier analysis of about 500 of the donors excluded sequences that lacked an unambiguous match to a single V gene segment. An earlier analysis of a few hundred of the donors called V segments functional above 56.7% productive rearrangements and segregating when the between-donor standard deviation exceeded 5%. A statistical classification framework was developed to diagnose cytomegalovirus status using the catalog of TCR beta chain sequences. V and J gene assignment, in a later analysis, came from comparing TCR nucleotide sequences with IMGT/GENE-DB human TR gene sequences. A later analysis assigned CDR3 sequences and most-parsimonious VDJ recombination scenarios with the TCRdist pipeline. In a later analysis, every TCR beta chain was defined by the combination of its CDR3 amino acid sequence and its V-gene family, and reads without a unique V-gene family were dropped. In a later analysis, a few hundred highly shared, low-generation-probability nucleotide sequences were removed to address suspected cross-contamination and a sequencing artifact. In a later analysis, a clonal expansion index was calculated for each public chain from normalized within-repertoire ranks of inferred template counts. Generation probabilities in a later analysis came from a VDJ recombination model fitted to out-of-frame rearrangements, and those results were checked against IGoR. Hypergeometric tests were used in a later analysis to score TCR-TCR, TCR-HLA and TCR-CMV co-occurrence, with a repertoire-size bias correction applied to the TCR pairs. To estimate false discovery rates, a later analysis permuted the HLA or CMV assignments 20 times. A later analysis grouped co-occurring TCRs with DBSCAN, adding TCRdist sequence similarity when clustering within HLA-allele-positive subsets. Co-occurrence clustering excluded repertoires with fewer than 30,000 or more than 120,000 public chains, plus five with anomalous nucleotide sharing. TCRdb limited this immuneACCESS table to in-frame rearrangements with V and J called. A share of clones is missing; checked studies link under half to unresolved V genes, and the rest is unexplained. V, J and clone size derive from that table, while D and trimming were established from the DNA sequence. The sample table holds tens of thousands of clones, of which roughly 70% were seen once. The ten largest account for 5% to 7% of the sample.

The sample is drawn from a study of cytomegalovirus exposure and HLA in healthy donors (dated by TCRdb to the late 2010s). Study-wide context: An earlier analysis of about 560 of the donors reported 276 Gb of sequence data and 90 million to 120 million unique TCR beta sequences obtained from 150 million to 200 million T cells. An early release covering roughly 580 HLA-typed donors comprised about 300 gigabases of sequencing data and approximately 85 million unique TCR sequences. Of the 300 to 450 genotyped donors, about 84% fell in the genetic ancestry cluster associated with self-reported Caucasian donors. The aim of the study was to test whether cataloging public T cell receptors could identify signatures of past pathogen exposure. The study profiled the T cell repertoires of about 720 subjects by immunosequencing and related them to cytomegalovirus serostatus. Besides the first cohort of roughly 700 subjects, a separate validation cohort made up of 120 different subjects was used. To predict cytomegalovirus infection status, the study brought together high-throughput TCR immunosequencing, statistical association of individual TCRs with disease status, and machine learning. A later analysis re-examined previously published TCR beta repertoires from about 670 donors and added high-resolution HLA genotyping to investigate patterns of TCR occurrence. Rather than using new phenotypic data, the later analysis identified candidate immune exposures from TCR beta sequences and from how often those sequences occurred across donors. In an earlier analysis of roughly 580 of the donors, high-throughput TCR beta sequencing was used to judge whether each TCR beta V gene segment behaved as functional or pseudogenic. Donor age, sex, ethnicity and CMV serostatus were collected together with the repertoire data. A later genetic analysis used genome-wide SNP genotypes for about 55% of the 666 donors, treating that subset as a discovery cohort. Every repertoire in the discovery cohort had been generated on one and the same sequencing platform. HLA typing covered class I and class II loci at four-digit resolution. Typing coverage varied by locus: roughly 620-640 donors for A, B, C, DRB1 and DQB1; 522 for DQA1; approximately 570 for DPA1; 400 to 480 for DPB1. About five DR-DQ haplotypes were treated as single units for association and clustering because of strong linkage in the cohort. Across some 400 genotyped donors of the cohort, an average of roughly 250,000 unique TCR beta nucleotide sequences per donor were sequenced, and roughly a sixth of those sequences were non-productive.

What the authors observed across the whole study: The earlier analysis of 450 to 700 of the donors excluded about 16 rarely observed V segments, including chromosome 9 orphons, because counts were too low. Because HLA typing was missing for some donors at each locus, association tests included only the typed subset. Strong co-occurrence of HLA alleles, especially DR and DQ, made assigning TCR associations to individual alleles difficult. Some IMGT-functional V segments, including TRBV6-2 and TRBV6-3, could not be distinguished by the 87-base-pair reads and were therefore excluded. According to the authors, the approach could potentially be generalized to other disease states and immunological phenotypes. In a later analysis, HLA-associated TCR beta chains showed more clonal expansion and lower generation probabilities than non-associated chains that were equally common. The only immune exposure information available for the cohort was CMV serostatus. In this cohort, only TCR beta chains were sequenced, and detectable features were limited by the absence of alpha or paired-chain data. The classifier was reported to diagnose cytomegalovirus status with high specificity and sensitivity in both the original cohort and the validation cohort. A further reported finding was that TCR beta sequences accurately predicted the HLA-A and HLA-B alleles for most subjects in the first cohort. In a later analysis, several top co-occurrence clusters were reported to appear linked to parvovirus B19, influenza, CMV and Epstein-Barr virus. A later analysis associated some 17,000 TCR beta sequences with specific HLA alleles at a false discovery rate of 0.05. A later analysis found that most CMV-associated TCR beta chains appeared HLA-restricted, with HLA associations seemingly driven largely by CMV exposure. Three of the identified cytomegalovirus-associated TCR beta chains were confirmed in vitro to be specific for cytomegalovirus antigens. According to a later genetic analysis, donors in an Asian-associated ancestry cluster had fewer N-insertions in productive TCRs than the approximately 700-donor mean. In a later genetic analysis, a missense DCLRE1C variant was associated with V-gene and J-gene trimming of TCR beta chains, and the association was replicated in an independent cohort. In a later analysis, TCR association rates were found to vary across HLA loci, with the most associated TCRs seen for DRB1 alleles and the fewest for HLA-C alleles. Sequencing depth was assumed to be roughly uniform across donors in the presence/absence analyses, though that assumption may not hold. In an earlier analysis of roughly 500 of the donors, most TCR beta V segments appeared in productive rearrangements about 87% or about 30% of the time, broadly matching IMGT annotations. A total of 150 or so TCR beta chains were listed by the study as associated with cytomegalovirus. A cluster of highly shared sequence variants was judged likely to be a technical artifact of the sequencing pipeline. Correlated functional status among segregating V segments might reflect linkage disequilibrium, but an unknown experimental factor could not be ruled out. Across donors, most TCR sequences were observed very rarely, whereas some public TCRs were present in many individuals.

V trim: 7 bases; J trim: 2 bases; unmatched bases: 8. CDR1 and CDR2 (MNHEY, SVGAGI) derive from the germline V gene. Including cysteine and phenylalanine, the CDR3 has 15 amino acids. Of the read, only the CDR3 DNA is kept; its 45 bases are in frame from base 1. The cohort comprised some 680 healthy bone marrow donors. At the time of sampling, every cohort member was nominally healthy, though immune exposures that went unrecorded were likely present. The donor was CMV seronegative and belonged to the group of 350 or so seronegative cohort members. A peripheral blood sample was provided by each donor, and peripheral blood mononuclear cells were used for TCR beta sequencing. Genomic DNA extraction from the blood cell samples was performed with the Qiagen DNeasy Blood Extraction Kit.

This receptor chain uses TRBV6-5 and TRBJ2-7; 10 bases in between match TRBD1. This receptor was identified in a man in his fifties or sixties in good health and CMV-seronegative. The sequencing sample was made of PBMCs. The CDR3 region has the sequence CASTYDGQGAYEQYF. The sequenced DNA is TGTGCCAGCACCTACGATGGACAGGGGGCCTACGAGCAGTACTTC.